This TCR beta chain originates from a study of response to subunit inactivated influenza vaccine. Germline-derived CDR1 and CDR2 are LGHDT and YNNKEL (reference sequence). The CDR3 has 15 amino acids. V gave up 4 bases and J gave up 1 base, with 13 bases separating them. Findings of the study overall: Each seasonal flu vaccination may recruit only limited new T cells, authors suggested.

Notes on this clonotype: Its matching antigen is unknown.

TCRdb passed the RT-PCR reads through MiXCR, listing each CDR3 protein once. This sample has hundreds of thousands of distinct CDR3 sequences, with around 11% found just once. This TCR derives from a middle-aged man who received an inactivated influenza vaccine. The chain recombines TRBV3-1 with TRBJ1-1; D possibly corresponds to TRBD1 (5 bases). The input for sequencing was PBMCs from blood, taken on the day of vaccination. The CDR3 DNA reads TGTGCCAGCAGCCCCCGTCCCGGGACGAACACTGAAGCTTTCTTT. This encodes CASSPRPGTNTEAFF.